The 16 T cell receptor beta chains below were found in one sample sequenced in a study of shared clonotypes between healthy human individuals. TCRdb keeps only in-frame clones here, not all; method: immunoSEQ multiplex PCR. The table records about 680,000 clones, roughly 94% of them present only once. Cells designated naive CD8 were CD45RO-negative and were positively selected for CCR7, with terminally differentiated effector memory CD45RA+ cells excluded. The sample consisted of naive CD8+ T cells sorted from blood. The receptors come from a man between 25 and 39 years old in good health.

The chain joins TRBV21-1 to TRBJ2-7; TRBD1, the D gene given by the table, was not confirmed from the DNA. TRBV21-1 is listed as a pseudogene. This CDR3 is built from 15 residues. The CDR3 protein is CASSKWRRGRYEQYF. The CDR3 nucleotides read TGTGCCAGCAGCAAGTGGAGGAGGGGGCGGTACGAGCAGTACTTC.

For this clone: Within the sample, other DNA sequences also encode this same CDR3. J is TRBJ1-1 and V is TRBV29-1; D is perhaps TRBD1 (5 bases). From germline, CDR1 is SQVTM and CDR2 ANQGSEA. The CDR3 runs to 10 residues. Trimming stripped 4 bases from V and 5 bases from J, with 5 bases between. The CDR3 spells CSVGGTEAFF. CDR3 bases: TGCAGCGTTGGGGGGACTGAAGCTTTCTTT.

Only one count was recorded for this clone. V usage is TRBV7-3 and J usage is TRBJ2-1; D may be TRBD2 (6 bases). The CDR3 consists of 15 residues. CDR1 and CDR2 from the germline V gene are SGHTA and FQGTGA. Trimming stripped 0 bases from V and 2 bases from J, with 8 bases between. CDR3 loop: CASSLTEGPYNEQFF. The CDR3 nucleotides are TGTGCCAGCAGCTTAACGGAGGGTCCCTACAATGAGCAGTTCTTC.

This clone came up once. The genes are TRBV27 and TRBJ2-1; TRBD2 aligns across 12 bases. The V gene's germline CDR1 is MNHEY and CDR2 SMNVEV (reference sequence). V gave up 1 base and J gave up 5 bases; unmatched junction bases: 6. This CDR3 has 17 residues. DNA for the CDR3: TGTGCCAGCAGTTTATTTCAACGACTAGCGGGAGACAATGAGCAGTTCTTC. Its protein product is CASSLFQRLAGDNEQFF.

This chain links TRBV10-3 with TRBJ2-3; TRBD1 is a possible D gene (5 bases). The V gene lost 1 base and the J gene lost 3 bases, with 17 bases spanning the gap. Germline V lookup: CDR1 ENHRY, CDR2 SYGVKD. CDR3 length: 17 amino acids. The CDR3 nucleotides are TGTGCCATCAGTGAGTTTAAACAGGTGGCTAGGACAGATACGCAGTATTTT. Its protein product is CAISEFKQVARTDTQYF.

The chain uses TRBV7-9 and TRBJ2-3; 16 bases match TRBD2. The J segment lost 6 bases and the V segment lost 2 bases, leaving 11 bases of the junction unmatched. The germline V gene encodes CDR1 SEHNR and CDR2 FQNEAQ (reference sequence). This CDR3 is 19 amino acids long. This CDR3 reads CASSLLMGLAGGPGDTQYF. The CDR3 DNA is TGTGCCAGCAGCTTACTTATGGGACTAGCGGGAGGGCCGGGGGATACGCAGTATTTT.

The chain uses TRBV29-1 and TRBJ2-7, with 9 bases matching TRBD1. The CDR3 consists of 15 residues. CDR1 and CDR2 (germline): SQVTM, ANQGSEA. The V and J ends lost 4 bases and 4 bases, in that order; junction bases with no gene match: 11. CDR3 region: CSVVLPGQGNYEQYF. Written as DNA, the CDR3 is TGCAGCGTTGTATTACCTGGACAGGGGAATTACGAGCAGTACTTC.

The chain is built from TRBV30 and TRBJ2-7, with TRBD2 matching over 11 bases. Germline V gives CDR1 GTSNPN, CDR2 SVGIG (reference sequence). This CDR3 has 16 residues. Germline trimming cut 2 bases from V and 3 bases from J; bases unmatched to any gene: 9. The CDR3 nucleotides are TGTGCCTGGAGTTTAGCGGGAGGGCCTGTAGGCTACGAGCAGTACTTC. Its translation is CAWSLAGGPVGYEQYF. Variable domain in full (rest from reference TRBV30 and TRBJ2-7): SQTIHQWPATLVQPVGSPLSLECTVEGTSNPNLYWYRQAAGRGLQLLFYSVGIGQISSEVPQNLSASRPQDRQFILSSKKLLLSDSGFYLCAWSLAGGPVGYEQYFGPGTRLTVT.

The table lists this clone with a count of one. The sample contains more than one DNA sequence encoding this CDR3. DNA of the CDR3: TGTGCCATCAGTGAGACGGGTTCCTACGAGCAGTACTTC. Translated: CAISETGSYEQYF. This sequence joins TRBV10-3 and TRBJ2-7; no reliable D call. This CDR3 region has 13 residues. Germline V gives CDR1 ENHRY, CDR2 SYGVKD. V lost 2 bases to trimming and J lost 1 base, with 6 bases between them.

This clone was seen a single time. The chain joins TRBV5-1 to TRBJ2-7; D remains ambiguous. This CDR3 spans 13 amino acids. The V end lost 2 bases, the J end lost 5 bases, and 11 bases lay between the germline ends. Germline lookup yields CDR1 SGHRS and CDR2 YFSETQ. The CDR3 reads CASSLSILNEQYF. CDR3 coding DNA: TGCGCCAGCAGCTTATCCATCCTCAACGAGCAGTACTTC.

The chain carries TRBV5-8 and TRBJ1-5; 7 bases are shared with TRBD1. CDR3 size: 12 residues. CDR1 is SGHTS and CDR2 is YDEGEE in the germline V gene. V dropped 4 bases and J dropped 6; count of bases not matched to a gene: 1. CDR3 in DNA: TGTGCCAGCAGCGCAGGGGGTCAGCCCCAGCATTTT. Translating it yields CASSAGGQPQHF.

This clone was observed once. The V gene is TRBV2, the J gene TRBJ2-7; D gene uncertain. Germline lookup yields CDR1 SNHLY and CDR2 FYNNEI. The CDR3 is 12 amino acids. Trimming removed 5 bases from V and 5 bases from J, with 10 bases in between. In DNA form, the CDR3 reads TGTGCCAGCAGTTACAGTGCCAACGAGCAGTACTTC. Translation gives CASSYSANEQYF.

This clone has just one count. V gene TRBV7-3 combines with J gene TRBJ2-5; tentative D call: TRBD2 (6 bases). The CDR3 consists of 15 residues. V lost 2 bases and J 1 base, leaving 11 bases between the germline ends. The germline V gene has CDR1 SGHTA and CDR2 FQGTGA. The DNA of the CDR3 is TGTGCCAGCAGCTTAGGCGGAGGGCCCCAAGAGACCCAGTACTTC. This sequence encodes CASSLGGGPQETQYF. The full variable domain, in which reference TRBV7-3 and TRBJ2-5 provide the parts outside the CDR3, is GAGVSQTPSNKVTEKGKYVELRCDPISGHTALYWYRQSLGQGPEFLIYFQGTGAADDSGLPNDRFFAVRPEGSVSTLKIQRTERGDSAVYLCASSLGGGPQETQYFGPGTRLLVL.

Written as DNA, the CDR3 is TGTGCCTGGGAATCAGCGGGAGGGCCGAGTAAGTACTTC. Translation: CAWESAGGPSKYF. J is TRBJ2-7 and V is TRBV30; 10 bases map to TRBD2. CDR3 length: 13 residues. The J segment lost 11 bases and the V segment lost 5 bases, leaving 12 bases of the junction unmatched. CDR1 GTSNPN and CDR2 SVGIG come from the germline V gene (reference sequence).

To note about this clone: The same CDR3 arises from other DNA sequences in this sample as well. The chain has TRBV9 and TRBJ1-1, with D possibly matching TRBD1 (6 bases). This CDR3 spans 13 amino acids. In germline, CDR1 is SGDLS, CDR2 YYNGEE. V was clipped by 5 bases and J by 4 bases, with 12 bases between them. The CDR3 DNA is TGTGCCAGCAGTCTTGGGGGGCGCACTGAAGCTTTCTTT. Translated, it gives CASSLGGRTEAFF. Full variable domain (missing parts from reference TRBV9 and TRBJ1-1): DSGVTQTPKHLITATGQRVTLRCSPRSGDLSVYWYQQSLDQGLQFLIQYYNGEERAKGNILERFSAQQFPDLHSELNLSSLELGDSALYFCASSLGGRTEAFFGQGTRLTVV.

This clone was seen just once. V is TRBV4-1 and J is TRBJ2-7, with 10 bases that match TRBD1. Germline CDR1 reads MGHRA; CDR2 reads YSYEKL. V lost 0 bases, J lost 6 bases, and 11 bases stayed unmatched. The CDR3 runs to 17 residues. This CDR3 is CASSQDPVSGTGAEQYF. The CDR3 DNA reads TGCGCCAGCAGCCAAGATCCGGTTAGTGGGACAGGGGCCGAGCAGTACTTC.